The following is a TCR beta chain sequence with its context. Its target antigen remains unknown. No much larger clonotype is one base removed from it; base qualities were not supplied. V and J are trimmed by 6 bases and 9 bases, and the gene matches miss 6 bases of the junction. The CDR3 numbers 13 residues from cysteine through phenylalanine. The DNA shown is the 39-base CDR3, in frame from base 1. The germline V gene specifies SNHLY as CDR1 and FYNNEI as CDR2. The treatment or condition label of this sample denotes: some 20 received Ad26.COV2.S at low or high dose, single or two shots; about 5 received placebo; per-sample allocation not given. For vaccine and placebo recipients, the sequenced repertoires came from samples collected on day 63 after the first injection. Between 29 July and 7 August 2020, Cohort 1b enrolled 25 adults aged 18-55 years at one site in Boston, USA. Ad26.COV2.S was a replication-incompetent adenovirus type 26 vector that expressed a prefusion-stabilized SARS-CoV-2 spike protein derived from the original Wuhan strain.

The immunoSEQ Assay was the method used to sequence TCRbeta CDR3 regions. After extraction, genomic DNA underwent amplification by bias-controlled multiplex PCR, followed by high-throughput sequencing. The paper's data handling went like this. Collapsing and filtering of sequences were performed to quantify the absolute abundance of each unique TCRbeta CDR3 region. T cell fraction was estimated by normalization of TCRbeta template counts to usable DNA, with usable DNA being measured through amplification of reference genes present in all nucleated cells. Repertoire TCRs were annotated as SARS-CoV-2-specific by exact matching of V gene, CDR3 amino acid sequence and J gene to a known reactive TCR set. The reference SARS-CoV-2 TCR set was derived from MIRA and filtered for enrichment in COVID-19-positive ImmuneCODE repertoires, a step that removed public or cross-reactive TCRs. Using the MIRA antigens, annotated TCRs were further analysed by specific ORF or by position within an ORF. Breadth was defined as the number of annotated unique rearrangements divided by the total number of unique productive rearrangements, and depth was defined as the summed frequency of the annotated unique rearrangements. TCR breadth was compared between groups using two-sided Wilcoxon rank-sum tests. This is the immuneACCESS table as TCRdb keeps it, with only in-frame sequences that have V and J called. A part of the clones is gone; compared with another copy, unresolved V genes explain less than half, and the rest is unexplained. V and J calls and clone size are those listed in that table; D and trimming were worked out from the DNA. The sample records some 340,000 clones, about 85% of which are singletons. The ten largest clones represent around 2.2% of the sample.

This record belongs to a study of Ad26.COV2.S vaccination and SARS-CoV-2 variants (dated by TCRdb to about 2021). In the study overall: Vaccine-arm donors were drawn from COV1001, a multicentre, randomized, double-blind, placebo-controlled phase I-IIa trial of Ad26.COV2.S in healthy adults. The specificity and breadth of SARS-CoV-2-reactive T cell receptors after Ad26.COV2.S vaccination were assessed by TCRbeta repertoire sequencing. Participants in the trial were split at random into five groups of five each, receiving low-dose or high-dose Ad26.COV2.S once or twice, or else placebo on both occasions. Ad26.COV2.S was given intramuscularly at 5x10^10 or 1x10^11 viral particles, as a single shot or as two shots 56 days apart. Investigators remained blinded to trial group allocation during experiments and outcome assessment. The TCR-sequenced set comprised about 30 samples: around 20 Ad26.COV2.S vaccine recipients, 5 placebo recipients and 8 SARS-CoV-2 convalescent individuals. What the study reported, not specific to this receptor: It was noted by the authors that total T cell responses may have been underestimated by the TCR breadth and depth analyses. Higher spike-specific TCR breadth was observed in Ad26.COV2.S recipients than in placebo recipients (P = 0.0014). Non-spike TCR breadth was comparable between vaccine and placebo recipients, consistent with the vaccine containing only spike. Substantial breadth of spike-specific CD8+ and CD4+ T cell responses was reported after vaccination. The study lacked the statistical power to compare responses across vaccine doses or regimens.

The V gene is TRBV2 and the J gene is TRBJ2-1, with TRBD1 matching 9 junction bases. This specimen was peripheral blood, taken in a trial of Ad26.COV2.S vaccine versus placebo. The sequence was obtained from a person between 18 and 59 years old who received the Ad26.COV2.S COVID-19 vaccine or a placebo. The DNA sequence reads TGTGCCAGCAGACGGGACAGGGTTACTGAGCAGTTCTTC. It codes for CASRRDRVTEQFF.